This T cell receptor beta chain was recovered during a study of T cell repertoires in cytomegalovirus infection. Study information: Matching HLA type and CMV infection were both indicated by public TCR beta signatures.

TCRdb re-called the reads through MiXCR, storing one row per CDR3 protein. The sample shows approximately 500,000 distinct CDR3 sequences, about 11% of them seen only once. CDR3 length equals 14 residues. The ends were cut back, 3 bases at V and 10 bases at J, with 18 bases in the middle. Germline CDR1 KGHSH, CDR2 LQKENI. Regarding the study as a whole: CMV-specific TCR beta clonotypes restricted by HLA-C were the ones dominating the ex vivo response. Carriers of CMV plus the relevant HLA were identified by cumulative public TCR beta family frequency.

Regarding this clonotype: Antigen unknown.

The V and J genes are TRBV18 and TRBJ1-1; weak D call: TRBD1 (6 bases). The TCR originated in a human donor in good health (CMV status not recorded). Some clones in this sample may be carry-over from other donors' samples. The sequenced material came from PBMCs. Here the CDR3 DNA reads TGTGCCAGCTCACCCTCAGGGGCCCAATCCCGAGCTTTCTTT. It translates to CASSPSGAQSRAFF.